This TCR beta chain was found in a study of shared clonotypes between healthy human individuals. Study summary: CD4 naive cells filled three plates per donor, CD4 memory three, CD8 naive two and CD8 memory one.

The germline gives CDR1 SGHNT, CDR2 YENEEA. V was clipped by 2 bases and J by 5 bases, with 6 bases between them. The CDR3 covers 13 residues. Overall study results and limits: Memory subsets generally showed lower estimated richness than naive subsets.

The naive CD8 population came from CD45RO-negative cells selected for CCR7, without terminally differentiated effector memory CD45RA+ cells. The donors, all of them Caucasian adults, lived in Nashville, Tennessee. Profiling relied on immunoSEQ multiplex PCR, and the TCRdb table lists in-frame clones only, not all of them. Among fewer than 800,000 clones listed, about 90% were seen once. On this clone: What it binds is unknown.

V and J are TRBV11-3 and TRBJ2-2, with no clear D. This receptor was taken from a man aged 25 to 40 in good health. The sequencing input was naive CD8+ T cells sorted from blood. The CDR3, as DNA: TGTGCCAGCAGCTTATTTTTAACCGGGGAGCTGTTTTTT. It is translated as CASSLFLTGELFF.